This TCR beta chain was captured by sequencing in a study of blood T cell repertoires in COVID-19. About the research overall: The samples span acute and convalescent COVID-19 from the United States, Italy and Spain. The analysed material was cDNA or gDNA that came from T cells, B-cell-depleted T cells, or PBMCs.

V shed 4 bases and J 1 base; nucleotides not matched to a gene: 6. Germline CDR1 SGHAT, CDR2 FQNNGV. The CDR3 covers 15 residues. In the source study's methods: Scientists estimated how many nucleated cells there were by amplifying reference gene primers. Sequenced by immunoSEQ multiplex PCR; TCRdb stores in-frame clones only, minus some. Clone size and the V and J calls come from that table; the DNA yielded D and trimming. The sample carries under 300,000 clones, roughly 85% recorded once. The sample was peripheral blood. The sequence derives from a woman between 65 and 79 years old with acute or convalescent COVID-19. V gene TRBV11-2 combines with J gene TRBJ1-1; 7 positions match TRBD1. The CDR3: CASSWTGLGNTEAFF. The CDR3 bases are TGTGCCAGCAGCTGGACAGGCTTAGGGAACACTGAAGCTTTCTTT.